The clone carrying this T cell receptor (beta chain) has only one observation. The data were obtained in a study of memory CD4+ T cells and cytomegalovirus serostatus. The sort gate was single viable CD3+CD4+CD8-CD45RO+ cells for memory CD4+ T cells. The method was immunoSEQ multiplex PCR; TCRdb's version includes in-frame clones alone and lacks a portion of them. The sample lists roughly 50,000 clones, around 80% occurring once. Trimming removed 2 bases at V and 6 bases at J, with 8 bases between. CDR3 length: 11 residues. Looked up from germline, CDR1 is DFQATT and CDR2 is SNEGSKA (reference sequence).

Sequencing was performed on memory CD4+ T cells from blood. The chain has TRBV20-1 and TRBJ2-7; D remains unclear. The source of this sequence is an adult in good health and CMV-seronegative. CDR3 bases: TGCAGTGCTAGATCTAGTGTCGAGCAGTACTTC. The encoded protein is CSARSSVEQYF.